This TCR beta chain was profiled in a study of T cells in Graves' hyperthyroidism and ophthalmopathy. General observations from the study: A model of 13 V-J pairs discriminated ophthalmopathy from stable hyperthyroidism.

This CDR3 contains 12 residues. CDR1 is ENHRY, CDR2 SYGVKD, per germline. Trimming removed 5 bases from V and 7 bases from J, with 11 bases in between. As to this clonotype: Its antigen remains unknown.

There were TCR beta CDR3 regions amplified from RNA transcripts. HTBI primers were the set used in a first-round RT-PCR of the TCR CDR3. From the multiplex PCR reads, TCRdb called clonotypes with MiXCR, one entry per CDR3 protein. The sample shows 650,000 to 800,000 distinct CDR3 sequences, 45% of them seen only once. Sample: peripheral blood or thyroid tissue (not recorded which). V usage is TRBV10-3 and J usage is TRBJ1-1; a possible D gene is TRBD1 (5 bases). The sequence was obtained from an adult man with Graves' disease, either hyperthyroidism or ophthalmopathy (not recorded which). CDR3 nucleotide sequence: TGTGCCATCAGTACGGGGGGAGGTGAAGCTTTCTTT. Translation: CAISTGGGEAFF.